These 17 T cell receptor beta chains share one sample of origin, sequenced in a study of Graves' ophthalmopathy and Graves' hyperthyroidism. The authors amplified TCR beta CDR3 regions, and they did so from RNA transcripts for repertoire sequencing. The first-round RT-PCR employed HTBI primers together with the Qiagen OneStep RT-PCR kit. A multiplex PCR was then performed as the second round. TCRdb used MiXCR to reprocess the multiplex PCR reads, holding one entry per CDR3 protein. This sample has about 380,000 distinct CDR3 sequences; about 16% occur once, and the top ten carry 5.5% to 8%. The source material was peripheral blood. These receptors all come from a woman aged 18-35 years with stable Graves' hyperthyroidism.

This clonotype appeared many times. A clone one base away is much larger, so this may be a read error. The chain joins TRBV2 to TRBJ2-7; D call uncertain. The CDR3 is 12 residues long. Germline CDR1 reads SNHLY; CDR2 reads FYNNEI. V lost 2 bases to trimming and J lost 3 bases, with 5 bases between them. CDR3: CASSETFYEQYF. In nucleotides, the CDR3 is TGTGCCAGCAGTGAAACCTTCTACGAGCAGTACTTC.

This clonotype was seen only a few times. The chain employs TRBV19 and TRBJ1-2; D remains unclear. Per the germline V gene, CDR1 is LNHDA and CDR2 is SQIVND (reference sequence). The V end was cut by 7 bases, the J end by 2 bases, with 8 bases between. The CDR3 contains 12 residues. As DNA, the CDR3 is TGTGCCAGTACCGCACCAAACTATGGCTACACCTTC. This translates into CASTAPNYGYTF.

There are many counts of this clonotype. V gene TRBV6-5 combines with J gene TRBJ1-1; unclear D gene. CDR3 length: 15 residues. V lost 4 bases, J lost 0 bases, and 12 bases lay in between. Germline V gene sequence: CDR1 MNHEY, CDR2 SVGAGI. CDR3 in amino acids: CASSSLVRLNTEAFF. The CDR3, as DNA: TGTGCCAGCAGTTCCCTCGTTAGACTGAACACTGAAGCTTTCTTT.

This clonotype was observed a handful of times. The chain combines TRBV19 with TRBJ1-2, with D maybe TRBD1 (5 bases). The germline V gene has CDR1 LNHDA and CDR2 SQIVND (reference sequence). The V and J ends lost 0 bases and 3 bases respectively, with 11 bases between them. The CDR3 covers 15 residues. The CDR3 sequence is CASSIDRGTDYGYTF. The DNA for the CDR3 is TGTGCCAGTAGTATAGATCGAGGGACCGACTATGGCTACACCTTC.

This clonotype was found a few times. This chain connects TRBV12-3 or TRBV12-4 to TRBJ1-2; D ambiguous. V was clipped by 3 bases and J by 1 base, with 9 bases between them. The CDR3 has 14 residues. The CDR3 spells CASSLSDYNYGYTF. In DNA form, the CDR3 reads TGTGCCAGCAGTTTGTCGGACTATAACTATGGCTACACCTTC.

This clonotype was picked up many times. The V call is TRBV5-1, the J call TRBJ2-2; D is unresolved. The germline gives CDR1 SGHRS, CDR2 YFSETQ. There are 14 residues in the CDR3. Trimming pared 4 bases from V and 2 bases from J, leaving 9 bases between. CDR3 amino acids: CASSPRLNTGELFF. In nucleotides, the CDR3 is TGCGCCAGCAGCCCTCGACTCAACACCGGGGAGCTGTTTTTT.

This clonotype was detected ten times or more. The V and J genes are TRBV20-1 and TRBJ1-1; unclear D gene. Looked up from germline, CDR1 is DFQATT and CDR2 is SNEGSKA (reference sequence). CDR3 length equals 15 residues. The V end was cut by 0 bases, the J end by 1 base, with 12 bases between. Written as DNA, the CDR3 is TGCAGTGCTAGAGATTGGTCGTCAGAGAACACTGAAGCTTTCTTT. Protein: CSARDWSSENTEAFF.

The sample holds many counts of this clonotype. This sequence joins TRBV12-3 or TRBV12-4 and TRBJ1-5; possibly TRBD1 for D (5 bases). With 2 bases removed from V and 3 bases from J, the gap between germline ends came to 8 bases. This CDR3 is built from 14 residues. The chain's CDR3 is CASSLRGLNQPQHF. CDR3 coding DNA: TGTGCCAGCAGTTTAAGGGGACTCAATCAGCCCCAGCATTTT.

At least ten counts were recorded for this clonotype. The CDR3 nucleotides read TGTGCCACCAGCTTAGGGGAACAGCCAGGAAAGTCCCAGTACTTC. It is translated as CATSLGEQPGKSQYF. V usage is TRBV15 and J usage is TRBJ2-5; D is possibly TRBD1 (5 bases). Germline CDR1 reads LNHNV; CDR2 reads YYDKDF (reference sequence). V was shortened by 5 bases and J by 9 bases, with 22 bases between the two germline ends. The CDR3 length is 15 residues. Based on the CDR3 plus reference TRBV15 and TRBJ2-5, the full variable domain is DAMVIQNPRYQVTQFGKPVTLSCSQTLNHNVMYWYQQKSSQAPKLLFHYYDKDFNNEADTPDNFQSRRPNTSFCFLDIRSPGLGDTAMYLCATSLGEQPGKSQYFGPGTRLLVL.

The chain recombines TRBV12-3 or TRBV12-4 with TRBJ1-1, with 9 bases matching TRBD1. The CDR3 has 15 residues. Trimming took 3 bases from V and 3 from J; bases not matched to a gene: 5. CDR3 protein: CASSFGDRADTEAFF. The CDR3 nucleotides are TGTGCCAGCAGTTTTGGGGACAGGGCGGACACTGAAGCTTTCTTT.

This clonotype was seen many times. This sequence joins TRBV10-3 and TRBJ1-6, with D hard to call. This CDR3 contains 13 residues. CDR1 and CDR2 (germline): ENHRY, SYGVKD. V lost 5 bases, J lost 7 bases, and 9 bases lay in between. CDR3 nucleotide sequence: TGTGCCATCAGTACTAAGGCAAATTCACCCCTCCACTTT. As protein: CAISTKANSPLHF.

This clonotype was detected ten times or more. The rearrangement links TRBV20-1 to TRBJ1-5; TRBD1 matches 7 bases. V gave up 5 bases and J gave up 2 bases; unmatched junction bases: 9. The CDR3 has 15 amino acids. Germline CDR1 DFQATT, CDR2 SNEGSKA (reference sequence). The CDR3 DNA follows: TGCAGTGCTCTGGGGAGGGGGCCAGGCAATCAGCCCCAGCATTTT. As protein: CSALGRGPGNQPQHF.

The rearrangement links TRBV5-1 to TRBJ1-6; D ambiguous. The germline V and J ends were trimmed by 4 bases and 5 bases, with 4 bases remaining between them. The CDR3 covers 12 residues. The V gene's germline CDR1 is SGHRS and CDR2 YFSETQ. The CDR3 bases are TGCGCCAGCAGCCACGATAATTCACCCCTCCACTTT. It specifies CASSHDNSPLHF. The whole variable domain, remainder taken from reference TRBV5-1 and TRBJ1-6, is KAGVTQTPRYLIKTRGQQVTLSCSPISGHRSVSWYQQTPGQGLQFLFEYFSETQRNKGNFPGRFSGRQFSNSRSEMNVSTLELGDSALYLCASSHDNSPLHFGNGTRLTVT.

This clonotype was seen ten or more times. The chain carries TRBV19 and TRBJ1-1, with a tentative D call TRBD1 (5 bases). Trimming pared 1 base from V and 0 bases from J, leaving 9 bases between. This CDR3 has 15 residues. CDR1 LNHDA and CDR2 SQIVND come from the germline V gene (reference sequence). This chain's CDR3 is CASSIAGAMNTEAFF. The DNA of the CDR3 is TGTGCCAGTAGTATAGCTGGGGCCATGAACACTGAAGCTTTCTTT.

This clonotype was seen ten or more times. The chain couples TRBV7-2 to TRBJ2-5; D call uncertain. Trimming took 6 bases from V and 2 from J, leaving 10 bases between them. This CDR3 contains 13 residues. CDR1 SGHTA and CDR2 FQGNSA come from the germline V gene. The CDR3 here is CASRMSVQETQYF. For the CDR3, the DNA is TGTGCCAGCAGGATGAGCGTTCAAGAGACCCAGTACTTC.

This clonotype was seen at least ten times. The chain is built from TRBV6-2 or TRBV6-3 and TRBJ2-5; the D gene could be TRBD1 or TRBD2 (5 bases each). Germline V gene lookup returns CDR1 MNHEY and CDR2 SVGEGT. Trimming pared 2 bases from V and 4 bases from J, leaving 14 bases between. The CDR3 consists of 15 residues. This CDR3 reads CASSYGTMMGETQYF. CDR3 nucleotide sequence: TGTGCCAGCAGTTACGGGACGATGATGGGAGAGACCCAGTACTTC.

This clonotype came up many times. J is TRBJ1-5 and V is TRBV6-5, with a possible D match to TRBD1 (6 bases). CDR3 size: 14 residues. V was shortened by 4 bases and J by 3 bases, with 10 bases between the two germline ends. Germline CDR1 and CDR2: MNHEY and SVGAGI. CDR3 DNA: TGTGCCAGCAGTTTTCAGGGGTCCAATCAGCCCCAGCATTTT. Its protein product is CASSFQGSNQPQHF.